This TCR beta chain was recovered during a study of cytomegalovirus exposure and HLA in healthy donors. General study points: Later on, analysis showed that most CMV-associated TCR beta chains appeared to be HLA-restricted.

Losses at the gene ends were 0 bases for V and 0 bases for J; bases not matched to a gene: 4. The CDR3 covers 17 residues. Germline-derived CDR1 and CDR2 are SGHRS and YFSETQ. This clone was seen only a few times. Its target is unknown. The PCR ran on 60 Vbeta and 13 Jbeta primers. Only in-frame clones appear in the TCRdb table, and some are missing; sequencing was by immunoSEQ multiplex PCR. The sample contains 200,000 to 250,000 clones, approximately 80% of which appear only once. The source is a woman aged 40 to 49 in good health and CMV-seronegative. The sample taken for sequencing was PBMCs. The V gene is TRBV5-1, the J gene TRBJ1-5; the match to TRBD1 covers 9 bases. Here the CDR3 DNA reads TGCGCCAGCAGCTTGGGGACAGGGGATTATAGCAATCAGCCCCAGCATTTT. Protein: CASSLGTGDYSNQPQHF.